This TCR beta chain emerged from a study of cytomegalovirus exposure and HLA in healthy donors. Regarding the study as a whole: Association of a missense DCLRE1C variant with TCR beta V- and J-gene trimming was reported in a later analysis.

Primers included in the PCR were 60 Vbeta and 13 Jbeta primers. Some clones are missing from TCRdb's copy, which holds only in-frame ones; the method was immunoSEQ multiplex PCR. Seen here are about 130,000 clones, approximately 80% observed once, and the top ten hold approximately 1.7%. This clone was seen a handful of times. What it binds is unknown. Trimming cost V 4 bases and J 0 bases; bases outside gene matches: 4. The CDR3 has 17 amino acids. From germline, CDR1 is SNHLY and CDR2 FYNNEI. The receptor was isolated from a woman between 40 and 55 years old in good health and CMV-seronegative. What was sequenced was PBMCs. This chain connects TRBV2 to TRBJ1-6, with 9 bases fitting TRBD1. CDR3 nucleotide sequence: TGTGCCAGCAGTGTGGGACAGGGAAGCTCCTATAATTCACCCCTCCACTTT. As protein: CASSVGQGSSYNSPLHF.